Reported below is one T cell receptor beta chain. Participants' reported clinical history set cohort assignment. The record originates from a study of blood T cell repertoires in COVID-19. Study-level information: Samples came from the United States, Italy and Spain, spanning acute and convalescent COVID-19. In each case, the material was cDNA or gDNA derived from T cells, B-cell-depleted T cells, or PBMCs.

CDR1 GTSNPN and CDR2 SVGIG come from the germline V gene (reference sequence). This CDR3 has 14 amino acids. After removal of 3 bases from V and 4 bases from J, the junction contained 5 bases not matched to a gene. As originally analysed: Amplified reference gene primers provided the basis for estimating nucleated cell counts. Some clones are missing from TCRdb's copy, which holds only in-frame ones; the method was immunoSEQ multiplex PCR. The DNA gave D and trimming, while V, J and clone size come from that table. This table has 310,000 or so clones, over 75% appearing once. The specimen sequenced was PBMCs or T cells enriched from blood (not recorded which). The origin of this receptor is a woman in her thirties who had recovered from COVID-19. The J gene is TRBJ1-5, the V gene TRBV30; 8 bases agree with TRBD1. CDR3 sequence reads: CAWSGTGPNQPQHF. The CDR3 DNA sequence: TGTGCCTGGAGCGGGACAGGACCTAATCAGCCCCAGCATTTT.